A single sample gave rise to the 18 T cell receptor beta chains below, sequenced in a study of blood T cells in healthy people across ages. Through a sample-barcoded 5' primer and a J-beta primer mix, a second PCR was run for roughly 6 to 12 cycles. Via MiXCR, TCRdb re-called the 5' RACE reads, giving one row per CDR3 protein. The table shows about 1.8 million distinct CDR3 sequences, with roughly 50% occurring only once. Sequencing input: blood. All receptors derive from a woman in her thirties or forties in good health.

V usage is TRBV7-8 and J usage is TRBJ1-5, with a tentative D call TRBD1 (6 bases). The CDR3 totals 15 residues. In germline, CDR1 is SGHVS, CDR2 FQNEAQ. V lost 3 bases to trimming and J lost 4 bases, with 13 bases between them. CDR3 in DNA: TGTGCCAGCAGCTTTGGGACAAGGGGAAATCAGCCCCAGCATTTT. Translated: CASSFGTRGNQPQHF. Full variable domain (remainder filled in from reference TRBV7-8 and TRBJ1-5): GAGVSQSPRYKVAKRGQDVALRCDPISGHVSLFWYQQALGQGPEFLTYFQNEAQLDKSGLPSDRFFAERPEGSVSTLKIQRTQQEDSAVYLCASSFGTRGNQPQHFGDGTRLSIL.

With respect to this clonotype: Mismatch with germline at one junction end may stem from a read error. The genes are TRBV12-3 or TRBV12-4 and TRBJ2-1; 8 bases align to TRBD1. The CDR3 has 14 amino acids. CDR3 region: CAGSSGQADNEQFF. The CDR3, as DNA: TGTGCCGGCAGTTCGGGACAGGCGGACAATGAGCAGTTCTTC.

A few counts support this clonotype. This chain links TRBV4-3 with TRBJ2-5; a weak D match, TRBD2 (6 bases). Trimming took 6 bases from V and 2 from J, leaving 16 bases between them. The CDR3 is 15 amino acids. Per germline, CDR1 LGHNA and CDR2 YSLEER. The CDR3 loop reads CASSRRGTLQETQYF. As DNA, the CDR3 is TGCGCCAGCAGTCGACGGGGGACGCTACAAGAGACCCAGTACTTC.

The chain has TRBV20-1 and TRBJ2-1; 16 bases are a match to TRBD2. Germline lookup yields CDR1 DFQATT and CDR2 SNEGSKA (reference sequence). The CDR3 runs 17 residues. The V segment lost 5 bases and the J segment 9 bases; nucleotides outside the gene matches: 13. The CDR3 sequence is CSAPPSGTSGGAVEQFF. The CDR3 nucleotides read TGCAGTGCTCCCCCCTCGGGGACTAGCGGGGGGGCCGTTGAGCAGTTCTTC.

This rearrangement joins TRBV6-4 to TRBJ2-1, with TRBD2 identical over 8 bases. This CDR3 is 14 amino acids long. The J segment lost 9 bases and the V segment lost 6 bases, leaving 10 bases of the junction unmatched. Germline loops: CDR1 MRHNA, CDR2 SNTAGT. As DNA, the CDR3 is TGTGCCAGCAGCGCTATCGGGGGGGCCGTTGAGCAGTTCTTC. Translated, it gives CASSAIGGAVEQFF.

This clonotype came up a few times. The CDR3 is CASSLMEDTQYF. The CDR3 DNA sequence: TGCGCCAGCAGCTTAATGGAAGATACGCAGTATTTT. The chain couples TRBV5-1 to TRBJ2-3; D call uncertain. This CDR3 has 12 amino acids. V lost 2 bases, J lost 5 bases, and 6 bases lay in between. Germline V gives CDR1 SGHRS, CDR2 YFSETQ.

This clonotype was counted only a few times. The chain joins TRBV7-9 to TRBJ1-1; D not certain. Trimming took off 5 bases at V and 1 base at J, with 8 bases between the two ends. CDR1 is SEHNR, CDR2 FQNEAQ, per germline (reference sequence). The CDR3 extends over 13 amino acids. The CDR3 spells CASSPYTNTEAFF. The CDR3 bases are TGTGCCAGCAGCCCTTACACGAACACTGAAGCTTTCTTT.

This chain links TRBV28 with TRBJ2-5, with TRBD1 identical over 11 bases. The J call is in doubt because the DNA end fits TRBJ2-7 better. CDR1 and CDR2 from the germline V gene are MDHEN and SYDVKM. The CDR3 loop spans 17 amino acids. The CDR3 sequence is CASSSIPGTGGNHEQYF. CDR3 coding DNA: TGTGCCAGCAGTTCAATTCCCGGGACAGGGGGTAATCACGAGCAGTACTTC.

This clonotype has only a few counts. This sequence joins TRBV5-1 and TRBJ2-7; a weak D match, TRBD2 (5 bases). CDR1 and CDR2 from the germline V gene are SGHRS and YFSETQ. Trimming removed 3 bases from V and 3 bases from J, with 10 bases in between. The CDR3 is 13 amino acids. CDR3 nucleotides: TGCGCCAGCAGCTCCGGGGTCTACTACGAGCAGTACTTC. Its translation: CASSSGVYYEQYF.

The chain has TRBV9 and TRBJ1-1; D may be TRBD1 (6 bases). With 0 bases removed from V and 0 bases from J, the gap between germline ends came to 12 bases. The germline V gene has CDR1 SGDLS and CDR2 YYNGEE. The CDR3 sequence is 16 residues long. The CDR3 DNA is TGTGCCAGCAGCGTAGACGGGACACCCGTGAACACTGAAGCTTTCTTT. It is translated as CASSVDGTPVNTEAFF.

The V and J genes are TRBV9 and TRBJ1-2, with 9 bases matching TRBD1. V lost 0 bases, J lost 6 bases, and 6 bases stayed unmatched. The CDR3 length is 15 residues. Germline-derived CDR1 and CDR2 are SGDLS and YYNGEE. CDR3 amino acids: CASSVAPQGADGYTF. Written as DNA, the CDR3 is TGTGCCAGCAGCGTAGCTCCACAGGGGGCTGATGGCTACACCTTC.

On this clonotype itself: One end of the junction varies from germline; a read error may be responsible. The chain links TRBV5-1 to TRBJ1-2; 7 bases line up with TRBD1. CDR3 length: 18 residues. Looked up from germline, CDR1 is SGHRS and CDR2 is YFSETQ. The CDR3 sequence is CASSSDRDSGPEDYDYTF. The CDR3 bases are TGCGCCAGCAGCTCTGACAGGGACTCGGGGCCCGAGGACTATGACTACACCTTC.

In DNA, the CDR3 is TGTGCCAGCAAGTACCCGGATCCTACGCAGTATTTT. It codes for CASKYPDPTQYF. This chain joins TRBV6-2 or TRBV6-3 and TRBJ2-3; no definite D call. V was shortened by 7 bases and J by 8 bases, with 13 bases between the two germline ends. Germline V gene data show CDR1 as MNHEY and CDR2 as SVGEGT. This CDR3 is 12 amino acids long.

This clonotype appeared a single time. The chain carries TRBV6-5 and TRBJ2-1, with 9 bases identical to TRBD1. In germline, CDR1 is MNHEY, CDR2 SVGAGI. The CDR3 is 16 amino acids. The J segment lost 6 bases and the V segment lost 6 bases, leaving 12 bases of the junction unmatched. The CDR3: CASRSLGQGLSNEQFF. In DNA, the CDR3 is TGTGCCAGCAGATCCCTCGGACAGGGGCTCTCCAATGAGCAGTTCTTC.

The chain combines TRBV5-5 with TRBJ2-5; 9 bases are shared with TRBD1. CDR1 SGHKS and CDR2 YYEKEE come from the germline V gene (reference sequence). This CDR3 is 14 amino acids long. With 4 bases clipped from V and 6 bases from J, the junction kept 7 bases outside the gene matches. The CDR3, as DNA: TGTGCCAGCAGCCCCGGGACAGGGAAGAAGACCCAGTACTTC. Encoded protein: CASSPGTGKKTQYF.

The rearrangement uses TRBV12-3 or TRBV12-4 and TRBJ2-7; 9 bases agree with TRBD2. The J call is doubtful: the DNA matches TRBJ2-5 better. There are 16 residues in the CDR3. CDR3 residues: CASSLGLASFQETQYF. The CDR3 DNA is TGTGCCAGCAGTTTGGGACTAGCCTCCTTCCAAGAGACCCAGTACTTC.

In its sample, this clonotype was seen once. The junction does not match germline at one end; this may be a read error. The genes are TRBV6-2 or TRBV6-3 and TRBJ2-6; maybe TRBD1 (5 bases). CDR1 is MNHEY and CDR2 is SVGEGT in the germline V gene. The CDR3 runs to 13 residues. Here the CDR3 reads CASRPPGADVLTF. Written as DNA, the CDR3 is TGTGCCAGCAGGCCTCCTGGGGCCGACGTCCTGACTTTC.

The gene calls are TRBV28 and TRBJ2-3; the match to TRBD2 covers 13 bases. V was clipped by 5 bases and J by 7 bases; unmatched bases: 9. The CDR3 length is 16 residues. Germline values: CDR1 MDHEN, CDR2 SYDVKM. The CDR3 reads CASSPRLAGGSYTQYF. CDR3 bases: TGTGCCAGCAGTCCTCGACTAGCGGGGGGCTCTTATACGCAGTATTTT.